Each of the 3 T cell receptor beta chains below was sequenced from the same sample in a study of regulatory T cells in long-lasting Graves disease. Time point in this sample: newly diagnosed GD, antithyroid drugs for less than 3 months. PBMC-derived RNA was used for the TCR library. For TCR beta, libraries came from iRepertoire HTBI primers and Arm-PCR of CDR3 regions. TCRdb independently ran MiXCR on the multiplex PCR reads; one entry per CDR3 protein. The sample yields about 380,000 distinct CDR3 sequences, roughly 16% seen once. The sequencing here drew on peripheral blood mononuclear cells (PBMCs), taken at new diagnosis, from a patient treated with antithyroid drugs. Receptors were obtained from a female donor with Graves disease.

At least ten counts were recorded for this clonotype. V usage is TRBV12-3 or TRBV12-4 and J usage is TRBJ2-2, with a tentative D call TRBD2 (5 bases). With 4 bases removed from V and 3 bases from J, the gap between germline ends came to 12 bases. The CDR3 runs 15 residues. The CDR3 here is CASSSHVGDTGELFF. The CDR3, as DNA: TGTGCCAGCAGTTCCCATGTCGGGGACACCGGGGAGCTGTTTTTT.

At least ten counts were recorded for this clonotype. The rearrangement uses TRBV24-1 and TRBJ2-5; D is possibly TRBD1 (5 bases). The germline V gene has CDR1 KGHDR and CDR2 SFDVKD. The V gene lost 2 bases and the J gene lost 4 bases, with 7 bases spanning the gap. The length of the CDR3 is 13 residues. This CDR3 is CATSDSGAETQYF. The CDR3, as DNA: TGTGCCACCAGTGATTCTGGGGCAGAGACCCAGTACTTC.

This clonotype was observed at least ten times. The CDR3 is CASSLWLAGSGKLFF. The CDR3 region has the DNA TGTGCCAGCAGCTTGTGGTTGGCCGGGAGTGGAAAACTGTTTTTT. V gene TRBV7-9 combines with J gene TRBJ1-4; D ambiguous. This CDR3 region has 15 residues. CDR1 and CDR2 (germline): SEHNR, FQNEAQ (reference sequence). V was shortened by 3 bases and J by 10 bases, with 18 bases between the two germline ends.